This T cell receptor (beta chain) was identified in a study of blood T cell repertoires in COVID-19. Study background: Sites across the United States, Italy and Spain contributed samples from acute and convalescent COVID-19.

Some clones are missing from TCRdb's copy, which holds only in-frame ones; the method was immunoSEQ multiplex PCR. The sample has roughly 49,000 clones, about four fifths seen once; the top ten hold around 6%. This receptor was identified in a woman of 80 years or more with acute or convalescent COVID-19. Sequenced input: peripheral blood.

The CDR3 nucleotides read TGTGCCACCAAGACAGAACCACAAGTTAACACTGAAGCTTTCTTT. It is translated as CATKTEPQVNTEAFF. The rearrangement links TRBV6-5 to TRBJ1-1; a weak D match, TRBD1 (5 bases). This CDR3 contains 15 residues. Per germline, CDR1 MNHEY and CDR2 SVGAGI. V was shortened by 10 bases and J by 2 bases, with 20 bases between the two germline ends.